This T cell receptor beta chain emerged from a study of blood T cell repertoires in COVID-19 (dated by TCRdb to about 2020). Describing the broader study: Collaborator samples came from the United States, Italy and Spain and covered acute and convalescent phases of COVID-19. The prospective study material was composed of cDNA or gDNA derived from T cells, B-cell-depleted T cells, or PBMCs. The dataset comprised deeply sampled blood TCRbeta repertoires from subjects exposed to, actively infected with, or recovered from COVID-19. The repertoires were made available in a free public database intended to serve as a resource for research on the immune response to SARS-CoV-2. The samples were drawn from two sources: the first 160 participants of the ongoing ImmuneRACE study, and some 1,300 subjects contributed by 6 global collaborators. The sample metadata nearly always contained a de-identified subject ID, COVID-19 status, age in years and sex. Where available, HLA class I and class II types were taken from metadata supplied by the sample provider and were not determined by assay-based typing.

At the junction V is shortened by 10 bases and J by 7 bases; bases outside the gene matches: 13. CDR1 and CDR2 (MNHEY, SVGAGI) derive from the germline V gene. Counted from cysteine to phenylalanine, this CDR3 has 14 amino acids. Only CDR3 DNA remains: 42 bases, in frame from the first base. Details on this clone: The clone's antigen remains unknown. Per-nucleotide qualities are absent, and no much larger clonotype sits a single base away.

General findings and caveats noted by the study authors: How much clinical and demographic metadata was included differed by source and by participant, and the metadata was provided uncurated.

The immunoSEQ Assay, a bias-controlled multiplex PCR, was used to amplify TCRbeta CDR3 regions from genomic DNA. The published analysis was carried out like this. The number of nucleated cells in each sample was estimated from the amplification of reference gene primers within the assay. Sequence reads were collapsed and filtered to measure the absolute abundance of every unique TCRbeta CDR3 rearrangement. For each sample, productive Simpson clonality was calculated as the square root of Simpson's diversity index over productive rearrangements. Entries here come from immuneACCESS through TCRdb and include only in-frame sequences with V and J called. Some clones fail to appear in such tables; in the studies checked, an unresolved V gene covers under half of the shortfall, and the cause of the remainder is unknown. V and J calls and clone size are copied from that table; D and trimming were computed from the DNA. The table for this sample lists about 480,000 clones; around 89% of them were counted only once. Of the sample, roughly 4% falls within the top ten clones.

The collaborating institutions used their own protocols to collect whole blood in K2EDTA tubes. For TCRbeta analysis, collaborator samples were shipped as frozen whole blood, as isolated PBMCs, or as DNA extracted from either sample type. The sequenced sample was peripheral blood. The TCR sequence derives from a woman under 40 with acute or convalescent COVID-19. The chain employs TRBV6-5 and TRBJ2-1, with TRBD2 matching 7 junction bases. The nucleotides read TGTGCCACCATAGAAGGCCGGGGAGGGAATGAGCAGTTCTTC. Translated, this gives CATIEGRGGNEQFF.